These T cell receptor beta chains were read from a single sample in a study of T-cell memory formation after mild COVID-19. TCRdb passed the 5' RACE reads through MiXCR, listing each CDR3 protein once. The table includes a few hundred thousand distinct CDR3 sequences, around 17% detected once. Input material: PBMCs or a T cell subset sorted from them (not recorded which). The receptors were sampled from a man aged 18 to 35 who had mild COVID-19 (a few samples of this study predate the infection). Cell type and time point are not known. CDR3s include the opening cysteine and the closing phenylalanine or tryptophan. A D gene is named only where the DNA matches it firmly. Clone size, where shown, is once, few, many, or a class for clones that have expanded.

len	v_gene	abundance	d_gene	j_gene	CDR3aa	CDR3nt
15	TRBV19	few	.	TRBJ2-2	CASSMPGAFTGELFF	TGTGCCAGTAGTATGCCAGGGGCTTTCACCGGGGAGCTGTTTTTT
13	TRBV20-1	.	.	TRBJ2-2	CSAVPANTGELFF	TGCAGTGCAGTGCCCGCGAACACCGGGGAGCTGTTTTTT
14	TRBV4-1	few	.	TRBJ1-5	CASSQETPDQPQHF	TGCGCCAGCAGCCAAGAAACCCCTGATCAGCCCCAGCATTTT
13	TRBV12-3/TRBV12-4	.	.	TRBJ2-5	CASSLTRWETQYF	TGTGCCAGCAGCCTGACTAGGTGGGAGACCCAGTACTTC
13	TRBV20-1	.	TRBD1	TRBJ1-1	CSARDSMNTEAFF	TGCAGTGCCAGGGACAGCATGAACACTGAAGCTTTCTTT
13	TRBV27	.	TRBD1	TRBJ1-6	CASTMTGRAPLHF	TGTGCCAGCACCATGACAGGGAGAGCACCCCTCCACTTT
13	TRBV25-1	.	.	TRBJ1-5	CASSEGSWEPQHF	TGTGCCAGCAGTGAGGGGTCGTGGGAACCCCAGCATTTT
16	TRBV2	few	.	TRBJ2-3	CASSEGKITSTDTQYF	TGTGCCAGCAGCGAGGGGAAGATAACTAGCACAGATACGCAGTATTTT
15	TRBV20-1	once	.	TRBJ1-5	CSASPTGRSNQPQHF	TGCAGTGCTAGCCCCACAGGGCGGAGCAATCAGCCCCAGCATTTT
16	TRBV3-1	.	.	TRBJ1-2	CASSQDLIDPSGGYTF	TGTGCCAGCAGCCAAGATCTGATAGACCCCAGTGGGGGCTACACCTTC
16	TRBV6-1	.	TRBD1	TRBJ2-3	CASSVLGQMGTDTQYF	TGTGCCAGCAGTGTCCTGGGACAGATGGGCACAGATACGCAGTATTTT
15	TRBV6-5	.	TRBD2	TRBJ2-5	CASSQSAGVFETQYF	TGTGCCAGCAGCCAGTCAGCGGGGGTGTTTGAGACCCAGTACTTC
16	TRBV5-1	.	TRBD2	TRBJ2-5	CASSLSSGGARETQYF	TGCGCCAGCAGCTTGTCTAGCGGGGGGGCCCGAGAGACCCAGTACTTC
14	TRBV7-9	.	TRBD2	TRBJ2-1	CASSSRGAGGEQFF	TGTGCCAGCAGCTCCCGCGGGGCGGGGGGTGAGCAGTTCTTC
14	TRBV5-1	many	.	TRBJ2-7	CASAGNEALYEQYF	TGCGCCAGTGCAGGAAACGAGGCGCTCTACGAGCAGTACTTC
16	TRBV15	few	TRBD1	TRBJ2-7	CATSGGQGASFNEQYF	TGTGCCACCAGCGGGGGACAGGGGGCTTCATTCAACGAGCAGTACTTC
20	TRBV4-3	.	TRBD2	TRBJ2-3	CASSHTPGLAGYIPGDTQYF	TGCGCCAGCAGCCATACACCGGGACTAGCGGGTTACATACCGGGGGATACGCAGTATTTT
14	TRBV4-2	.	TRBD1	TRBJ1-1	CASSQDTGGSEAFF	TGTGCCAGCAGCCAAGACACAGGGGGCAGCGAAGCTTTCTTT
14	TRBV3-1	.	.	TRBJ1-2	CASSRNRGAGGYTF	TGTGCCAGCAGCCGGAATCGGGGGGCGGGAGGCTACACCTTC
14	TRBV7-9	.	TRBD1	TRBJ2-5	CASRPTGDGETQYF	TGTGCCAGCAGGCCGACAGGGGACGGGGAGACCCAGTACTTC
15	TRBV6-5	.	.	TRBJ1-1	CASSYFAGLGTEAFF	TGTGCCAGCAGTTATTTTGCAGGGCTGGGCACTGAAGCTTTCTTT
15	TRBV20-1	few	TRBD2	TRBJ2-3	CSAREGVAGTDTQYF	TGCAGTGCTAGAGAGGGAGTAGCGGGAACAGATACGCAGTATTTT
15	TRBV5-1	few	.	TRBJ2-5	CASSPRTAVQETQYF	TGCGCCAGCAGCCCGCGGACAGCCGTACAAGAGACCCAGTACTTC
15	TRBV5-1	.	TRBD1	TRBJ2-7	CASSSPSTGAYEQYF	TGCGCCAGCAGCTCCCCCTCGACAGGGGCCTACGAGCAGTACTTC
14	TRBV20-1	few	TRBD2	TRBJ2-3	CSAPAGGTVDTQYF	TGCAGTGCTCCAGCGGGGGGCACGGTAGATACGCAGTATTTT
14	TRBV2	.	TRBD1	TRBJ1-1	CASRPTGGKTEAFF	TGTGCCAGCAGACCCACAGGGGGGAAGACTGAAGCTTTCTTT
16	TRBV10-3	.	.	TRBJ2-7	CAISLNRDIGTYEQYF	TGTGCCATCAGTCTAAACCGGGACATAGGAACCTACGAGCAGTACTTC
18	TRBV4-1	.	TRBD1	TRBJ2-4	CASSLPSTGTGWGNIQYF	TGCGCCAGCAGCCTTCCCTCTACCGGGACAGGGTGGGGAAACATTCAGTACTTC
13	TRBV20-1	.	TRBD1	TRBJ2-1	CSAPPASSQGQCF	TGCAGTGCTCCCCCCGCTAGCTCCCAGGGACAGTGCTTC
15	TRBV20-1	.	TRBD2	TRBJ2-5	CSAREYSGGQETQYF	TGCAGTGCTAGAGAGTATAGCGGGGGGCAAGAGACCCAGTACTTC
15	TRBV21-1	.	.	TRBJ2-7	CASSPQKPSSYEQYF	TGTGCCAGCAGCCCACAGAAGCCGAGCTCCTACGAGCAGTACTTC
13	TRBV7-8	few	.	TRBJ2-3	CSSSLEYRGCEYF	TGTTCCAGCAGCTTAGAATATCGGGGGTGCGAGTATTTT
12	TRBV7-2	once	.	TRBJ1-5	CASSGFSQPQHF	TGTGCCAGCAGCGGGTTTAGTCAGCCCCAGCATTTT